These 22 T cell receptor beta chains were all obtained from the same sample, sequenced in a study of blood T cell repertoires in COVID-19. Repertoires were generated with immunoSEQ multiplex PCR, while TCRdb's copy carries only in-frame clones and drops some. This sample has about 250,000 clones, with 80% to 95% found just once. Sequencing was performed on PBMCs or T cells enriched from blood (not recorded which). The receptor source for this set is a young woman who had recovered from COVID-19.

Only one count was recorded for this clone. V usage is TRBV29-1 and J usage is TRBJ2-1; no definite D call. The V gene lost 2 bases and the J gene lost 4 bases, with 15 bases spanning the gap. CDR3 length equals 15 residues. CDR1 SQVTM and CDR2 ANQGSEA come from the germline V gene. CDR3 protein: CSVESLLLSYNEQFF. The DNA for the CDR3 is TGCAGCGTTGAAAGTCTGCTACTTTCTTACAATGAGCAGTTCTTC.

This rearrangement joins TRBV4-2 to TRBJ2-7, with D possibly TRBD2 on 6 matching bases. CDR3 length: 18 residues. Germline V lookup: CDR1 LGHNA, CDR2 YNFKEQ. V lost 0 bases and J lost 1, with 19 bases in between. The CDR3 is CASSQDTEGRSNSYEQYF. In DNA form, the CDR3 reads TGTGCCAGCAGCCAAGATACGGAGGGCCGAAGCAATTCCTACGAGCAGTACTTC.

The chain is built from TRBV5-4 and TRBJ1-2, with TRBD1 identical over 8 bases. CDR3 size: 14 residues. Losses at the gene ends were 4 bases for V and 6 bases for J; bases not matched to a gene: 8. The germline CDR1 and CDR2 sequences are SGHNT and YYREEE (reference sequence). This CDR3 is CASSQFAGGNGYTF. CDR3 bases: TGTGCCAGCAGCCAATTCGCAGGGGGCAATGGCTACACCTTC.

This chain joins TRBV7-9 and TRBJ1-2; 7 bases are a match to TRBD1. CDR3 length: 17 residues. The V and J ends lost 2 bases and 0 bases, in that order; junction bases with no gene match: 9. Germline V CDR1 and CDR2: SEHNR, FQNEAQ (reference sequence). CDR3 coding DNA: TGTGCCAGCAGCTTAAGTGACCGGACAGGAGCTAACTATGGCTACACCTTC. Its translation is CASSLSDRTGANYGYTF.

CDR3 sequence: CASSLTGVQPQHF. In DNA form, the CDR3 reads TGTGCCAGCAGTCTCACAGGGGTTCAGCCCCAGCATTTT. The rearrangement uses TRBV12-3 or TRBV12-4 and TRBJ1-5, with 7 nucleotides matching TRBD1. This CDR3 comprises 13 residues. With V trimmed by 5 bases and J by 6 bases, 4 bases remained unmatched.

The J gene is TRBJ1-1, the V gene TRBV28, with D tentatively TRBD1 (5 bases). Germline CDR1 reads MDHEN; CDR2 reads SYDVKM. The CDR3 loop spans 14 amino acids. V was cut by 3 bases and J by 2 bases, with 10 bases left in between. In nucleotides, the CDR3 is TGTGCCAGCAGTTTGCAGGGAAAAAACACTGAAGCTTTCTTT. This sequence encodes CASSLQGKNTEAFF.

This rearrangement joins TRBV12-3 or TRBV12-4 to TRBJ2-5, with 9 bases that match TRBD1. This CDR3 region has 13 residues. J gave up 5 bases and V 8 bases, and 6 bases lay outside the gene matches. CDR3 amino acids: CASLPGQGETQYF. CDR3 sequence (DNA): TGTGCCAGCCTCCCCGGACAGGGGGAGACCCAGTACTTC.

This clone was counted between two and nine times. CDR3 region: CSVHSADGYTF. DNA of the CDR3: TGCAGCGTTCACTCCGCCGATGGCTACACCTTC. This chain links TRBV29-1 with TRBJ1-2; D is uncertain. CDR3 length: 11 residues. Trimming removed 5 bases from V and 6 bases from J, with 10 bases in between. The germline V gene has CDR1 SQVTM and CDR2 ANQGSEA.

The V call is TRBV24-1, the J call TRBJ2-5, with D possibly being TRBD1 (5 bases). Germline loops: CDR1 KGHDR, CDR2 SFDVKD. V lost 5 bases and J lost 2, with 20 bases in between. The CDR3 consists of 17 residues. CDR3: CATSGTPGKRSQETQYF. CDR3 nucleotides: TGTGCCACCAGTGGTACACCAGGGAAAAGGTCACAAGAGACCCAGTACTTC.

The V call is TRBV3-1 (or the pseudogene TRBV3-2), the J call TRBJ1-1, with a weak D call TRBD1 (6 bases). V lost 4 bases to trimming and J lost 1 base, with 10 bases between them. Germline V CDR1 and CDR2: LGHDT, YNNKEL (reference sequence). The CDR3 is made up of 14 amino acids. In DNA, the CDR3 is TGTGCCAGCAGCCGGCCGGGACAGAACACTGAAGCTTTCTTT. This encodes CASSRPGQNTEAFF.

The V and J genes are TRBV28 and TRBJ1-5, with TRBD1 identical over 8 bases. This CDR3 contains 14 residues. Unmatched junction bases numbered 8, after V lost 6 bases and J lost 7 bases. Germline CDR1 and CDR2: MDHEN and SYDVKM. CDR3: CASSAGGDGQPQHF. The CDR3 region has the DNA TGTGCCAGCAGCGCAGGGGGCGACGGCCAGCCCCAGCATTTT.

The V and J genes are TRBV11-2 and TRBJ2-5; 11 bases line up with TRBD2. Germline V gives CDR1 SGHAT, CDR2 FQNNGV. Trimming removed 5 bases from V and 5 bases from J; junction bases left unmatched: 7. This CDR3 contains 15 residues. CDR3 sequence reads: CASSPIAGGYETQYF. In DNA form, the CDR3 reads TGTGCCAGCAGCCCTATAGCGGGAGGGTATGAGACCCAGTACTTC.

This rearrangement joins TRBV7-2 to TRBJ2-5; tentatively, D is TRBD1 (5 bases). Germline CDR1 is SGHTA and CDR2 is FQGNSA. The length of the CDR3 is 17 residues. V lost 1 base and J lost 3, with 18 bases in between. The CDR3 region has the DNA TGTGCCAGCAGCTTAGGAGTCCAGGCGCTAGGGGAAGAGACCCAGTACTTC. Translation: CASSLGVQALGEETQYF. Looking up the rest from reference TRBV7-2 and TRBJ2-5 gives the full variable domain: GAGVSQSPSNKVTEKGKDVELRCDPISGHTALYWYRQSLGQGLEFLIYFQGNSAPDKSGLPSDRFSAERTGGSVSTLTIQRTQQEDSAVYLCASSLGVQALGEETQYFGPGTRLLVL.

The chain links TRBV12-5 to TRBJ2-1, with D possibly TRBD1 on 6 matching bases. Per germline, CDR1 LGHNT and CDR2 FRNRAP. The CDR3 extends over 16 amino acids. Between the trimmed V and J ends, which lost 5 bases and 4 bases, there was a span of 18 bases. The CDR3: CASGKSPGAGYNEQFF. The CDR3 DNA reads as TGTGCTAGTGGTAAAAGCCCAGGGGCCGGGTACAATGAGCAGTTCTTC. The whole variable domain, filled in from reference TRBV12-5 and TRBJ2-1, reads DARVTQTPRHKVTEMGQEVTMRCQPILGHNTVFWYRQTMMQGLELLAYFRNRAPLDDSGMPKDRFSAEMPDATLATLKIQPSEPRDSAVYFCASGKSPGAGYNEQFFGPGTRLTVL.

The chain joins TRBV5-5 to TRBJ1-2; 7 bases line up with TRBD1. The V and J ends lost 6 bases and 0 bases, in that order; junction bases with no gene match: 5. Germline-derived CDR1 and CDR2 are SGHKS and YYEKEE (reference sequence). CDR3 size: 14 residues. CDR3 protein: CASTTDRSNYGYTF. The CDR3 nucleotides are TGTGCCAGCACCACGGACAGGTCTAACTATGGCTACACCTTC.

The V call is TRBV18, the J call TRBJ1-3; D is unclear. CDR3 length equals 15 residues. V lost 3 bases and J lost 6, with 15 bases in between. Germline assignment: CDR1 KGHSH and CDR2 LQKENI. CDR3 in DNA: TGTGCCAGCTCACCGCTCGGGGATGGAGAAAACACCATATATTTT. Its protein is CASSPLGDGENTIYF.

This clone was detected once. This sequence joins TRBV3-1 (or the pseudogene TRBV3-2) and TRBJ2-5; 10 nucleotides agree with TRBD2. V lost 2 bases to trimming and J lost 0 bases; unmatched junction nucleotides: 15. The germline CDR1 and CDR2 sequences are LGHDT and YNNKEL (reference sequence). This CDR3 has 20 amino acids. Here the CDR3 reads CASSQQRLGLAGDHQETQYF. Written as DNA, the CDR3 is TGTGCCAGCAGCCAACAGCGGCTCGGGCTAGCGGGAGATCACCAAGAGACCCAGTACTTC.

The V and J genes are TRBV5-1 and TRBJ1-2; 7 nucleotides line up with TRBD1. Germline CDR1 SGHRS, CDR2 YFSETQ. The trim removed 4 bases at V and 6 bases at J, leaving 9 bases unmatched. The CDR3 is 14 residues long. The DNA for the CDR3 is TGCGCCAGCAGCAGCCAGGGACAGACTGATGGCTACACCTTC. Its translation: CASSSQGQTDGYTF.

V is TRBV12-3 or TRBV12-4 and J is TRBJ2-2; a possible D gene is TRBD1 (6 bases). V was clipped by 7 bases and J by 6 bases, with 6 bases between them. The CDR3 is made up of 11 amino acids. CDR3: CASKGAGELFF. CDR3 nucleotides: TGTGCCAGCAAGGGGGCCGGGGAGCTGTTTTTT.

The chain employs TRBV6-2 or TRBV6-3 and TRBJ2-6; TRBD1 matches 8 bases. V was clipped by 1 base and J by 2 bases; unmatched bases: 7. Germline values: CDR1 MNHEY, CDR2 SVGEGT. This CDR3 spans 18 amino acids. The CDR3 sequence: CASSYLTGVFAGANVLTF. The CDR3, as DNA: TGTGCCAGCAGTTACTTGACAGGGGTGTTTGCTGGGGCCAACGTCCTGACTTTC.

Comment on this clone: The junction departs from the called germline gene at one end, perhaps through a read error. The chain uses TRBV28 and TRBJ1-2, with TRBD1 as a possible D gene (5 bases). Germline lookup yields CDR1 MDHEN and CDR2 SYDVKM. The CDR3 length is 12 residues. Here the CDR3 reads CASSQHPGRGAF. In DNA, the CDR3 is TGTGCCAGCAGTCAACACCCCGGGCGGGGCGCCTTC.

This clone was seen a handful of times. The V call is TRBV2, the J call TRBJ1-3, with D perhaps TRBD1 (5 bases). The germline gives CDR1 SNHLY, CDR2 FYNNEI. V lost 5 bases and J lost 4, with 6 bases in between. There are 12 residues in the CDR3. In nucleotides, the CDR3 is TGTGCCAGCAGTAACAGGGGAAACACCATATATTTT. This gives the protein CASSNRGNTIYF.